A single sample gave rise to the 2 T cell receptor beta chains below, sequenced in a study of cytotoxic CD8 clonotypes in ibrutinib-treated CLL. TCRdb's table, derived via immunoSEQ multiplex PCR, lists solely in-frame clones and lacks some. Of approximately 100,000 clones in the sample, 78% were seen once. The sample here was PBMCs, taken after 12 months of ibrutinib treatment. These receptors were collected from a human donor with chronic lymphocytic leukemia.

This clone was counted at least ten times. The chain links TRBV6-5 to TRBJ1-2; weak D call: TRBD1 (6 bases). Per germline, CDR1 MNHEY and CDR2 SVGAGI. The CDR3 loop spans 13 amino acids. V gave up 5 bases and J gave up 13 bases, with 20 bases separating them. CDR3 amino acids: CASSMIQGRRSTF. The CDR3 coding sequence is TGTGCCAGCAGTATGATACAGGGCCGAAGGTCCACCTTC.

The chain's CDR3 is CASSPRGQGTDTEAFF. CDR3 DNA: TGTGCCAGCAGCCCTAGAGGCCAGGGAACTGACACTGAAGCTTTCTTT. The chain couples TRBV7-2 to TRBJ1-1, with D possibly TRBD1 on 5 matching bases. Germline-derived CDR1 and CDR2 are SGHTA and FQGNSA. Trimming took off 5 bases at V and 3 bases at J, with 19 bases between the two ends. The CDR3 has 16 amino acids.